This TCR beta chain was captured in a study of spatial heterogeneity in lung cancer. Overall study context: As counted in raw reads, each unique TCR and UMI combination appeared more than ten times on average.

Study conclusions and caveats: Among blood samples, ubiquitous expanded tumor TCRs appeared more at resection than at follow-up.

Time point in this sample: blood at routine non-recurrence follow-up after resection. Material for sequencing was whole RNA from tumor, nontumor lung or frozen PBMC, left unsorted. Comments on this clonotype: The antigen is undetermined.

TCRdb called the 5' RACE reads again in MiXCR, with one record for every CDR3 protein. Among 45,000 to 65,000 distinct CDR3 sequences listed, around 6.7% were seen once. Sequenced here: PBMCs, sampled at follow-up. This TCR came from a female donor with early-stage non-small cell lung cancer.

CDR3 amino acids: CSAFDRGLNQPQHF. The CDR3 DNA sequence: TGCAGTGCTTTTGACAGGGGCCTCAATCAGCCCCAGCATTTT. The J gene is TRBJ1-5, the V gene TRBV20-1, with 8 positions matching TRBD1. CDR3 length: 14 amino acids. Germline V lookup: CDR1 DFQATT, CDR2 SNEGSKA (reference sequence). The V segment lost 5 bases and the J segment 3 bases; nucleotides outside the gene matches: 6.